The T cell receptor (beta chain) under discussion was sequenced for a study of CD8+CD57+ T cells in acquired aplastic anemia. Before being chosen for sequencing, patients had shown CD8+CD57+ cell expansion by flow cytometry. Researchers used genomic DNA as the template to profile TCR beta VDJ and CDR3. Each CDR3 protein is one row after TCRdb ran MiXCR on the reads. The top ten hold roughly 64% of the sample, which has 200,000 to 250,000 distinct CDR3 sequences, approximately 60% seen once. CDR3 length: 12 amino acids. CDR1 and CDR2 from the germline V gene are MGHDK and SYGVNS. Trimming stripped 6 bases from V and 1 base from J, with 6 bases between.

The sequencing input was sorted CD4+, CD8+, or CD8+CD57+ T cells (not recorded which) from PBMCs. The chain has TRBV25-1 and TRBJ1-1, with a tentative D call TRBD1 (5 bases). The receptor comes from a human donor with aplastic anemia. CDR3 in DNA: TGTGCCAGCAGAGGACAGAACACTGAAGCTTTCTTT. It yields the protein CASRGQNTEAFF.